The source of this TCR beta chain is a study of Ad26.COV2.S vaccination and SARS-CoV-2 variants. Method: immunoSEQ multiplex PCR; TCRdb's copy keeps in-frame clones and lacks some. Of about 480,000 clones in the sample, 87% were seen once. The treatment is: approximately 18 received Ad26.COV2.S at low or high dose, single or two shots; about 5 received placebo; per-sample allocation not given. The investigators took samples on day 63 after the first vaccine or placebo injection. The CDR3 contains 12 residues. V lost 5 bases and J 2 bases, leaving 6 bases between the germline ends. In germline, CDR1 is ENHRY, CDR2 SYGVKD.

Material: peripheral blood, obtained in a trial of Ad26.COV2.S vaccine versus placebo. This receptor was taken from a person between 18 and 59 years old who received the Ad26.COV2.S COVID-19 vaccine or a placebo. The chain joins TRBV10-3 to TRBJ2-5, with D hard to call. CDR3 in DNA: TGTGCCATCAGTCTCTCTCAAGAGACCCAGTACTTC. It codes for CAISLSQETQYF.